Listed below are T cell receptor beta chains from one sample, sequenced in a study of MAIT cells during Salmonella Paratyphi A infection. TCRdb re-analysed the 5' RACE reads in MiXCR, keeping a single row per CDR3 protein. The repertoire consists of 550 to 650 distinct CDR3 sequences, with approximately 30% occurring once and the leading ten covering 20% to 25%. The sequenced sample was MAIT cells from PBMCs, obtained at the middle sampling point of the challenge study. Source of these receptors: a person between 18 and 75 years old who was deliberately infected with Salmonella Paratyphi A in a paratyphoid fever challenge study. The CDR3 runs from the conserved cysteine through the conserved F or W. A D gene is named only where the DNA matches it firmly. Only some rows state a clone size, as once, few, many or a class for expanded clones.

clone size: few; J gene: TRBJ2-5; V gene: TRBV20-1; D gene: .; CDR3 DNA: TGCAGTGCTAGAATCAGGGAGGCTGAGACCCAGTACTTC; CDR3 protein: CSARIREAETQYF
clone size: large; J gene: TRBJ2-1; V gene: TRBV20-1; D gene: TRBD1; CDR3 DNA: TGCAGTGCCCTATCCGGGACAGATCGCAATGAGCAGTTCTTC; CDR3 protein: CSALSGTDRNEQFF
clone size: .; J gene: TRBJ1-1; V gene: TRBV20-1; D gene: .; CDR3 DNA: TGCAGTGCTAGGATAGGGATCACTGAAGCTTTCTTT; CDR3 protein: CSARIGITEAFF
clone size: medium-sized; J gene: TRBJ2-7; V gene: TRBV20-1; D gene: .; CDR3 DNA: TGCAGTGCTTTATCGGGAGAACCCTACGAGCAGTACTTC; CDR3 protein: CSALSGEPYEQYF
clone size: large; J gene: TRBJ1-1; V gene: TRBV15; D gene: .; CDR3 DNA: TGTGCCACCAGCAGAGCCCAAACAGGGAGCACTGAAGCTTTCTTT; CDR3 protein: CATSRAQTGSTEAFF
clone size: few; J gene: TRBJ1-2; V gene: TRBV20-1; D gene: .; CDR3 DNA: TGCAGTGCTAGAGTTGAAGACTATGGCTACACCTTC; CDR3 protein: CSARVEDYGYTF
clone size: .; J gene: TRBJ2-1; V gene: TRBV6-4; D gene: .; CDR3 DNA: TGTGCCAGCAGTGAGGACAACAATGAGCAGTTCTTC; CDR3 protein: CASSEDNNEQFF
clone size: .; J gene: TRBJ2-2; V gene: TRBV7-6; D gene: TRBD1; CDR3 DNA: TGTGCCAGCAGCCCAGGGACAGGAGGGAACACCGGGGAGCTGTTTTTT; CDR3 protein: CASSPGTGGNTGELFF
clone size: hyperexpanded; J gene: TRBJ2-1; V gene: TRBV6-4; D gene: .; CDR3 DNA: TGTGCCAGCAGTGACGAAGCGGGCTCCTACAATGAGCAGTTCTTC; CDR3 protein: CASSDEAGSYNEQFF
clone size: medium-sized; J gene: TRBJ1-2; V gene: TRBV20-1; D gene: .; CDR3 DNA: TGCAGCTACCTGGGGGGAGACGTCTATGGCTACACCTTC; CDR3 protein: CSYLGGDVYGYTF
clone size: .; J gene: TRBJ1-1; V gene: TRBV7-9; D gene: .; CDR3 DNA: TGTGCCAGCAGCTCGCCCGGGGGGGCCACTGAAGCTTTCTTT; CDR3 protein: CASSSPGGATEAFF
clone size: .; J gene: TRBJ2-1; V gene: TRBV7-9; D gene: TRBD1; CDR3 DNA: TGTGCCAGCAGCTTAACCGCGACAGGGTCCTACAATGAGCAGTTCTTC; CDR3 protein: CASSLTATGSYNEQFF
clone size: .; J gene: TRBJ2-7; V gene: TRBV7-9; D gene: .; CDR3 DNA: TGTGCCAGCAGCTTCGAGCATGACGGCGAGCAGTACTTC; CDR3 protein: CASSFEHDGEQYF
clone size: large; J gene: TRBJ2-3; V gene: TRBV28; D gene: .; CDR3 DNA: TGTGCCAGCAGTTTAAGGGACGCGAGCACAGATACGCAGTATTTT; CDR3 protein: CASSLRDASTDTQYF
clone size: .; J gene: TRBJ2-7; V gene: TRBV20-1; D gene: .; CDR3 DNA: TGCAGTGCTAGAGATCCGAGGGCCGACTCCTACGAGCAGTACTTC; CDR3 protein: CSARDPRADSYEQYF
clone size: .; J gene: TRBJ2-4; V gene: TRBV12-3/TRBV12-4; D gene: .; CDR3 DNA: TGTGCCAGCAGTCTCCCCCCCGAAAACATTCAGTACTTC; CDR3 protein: CASSLPPENIQYF
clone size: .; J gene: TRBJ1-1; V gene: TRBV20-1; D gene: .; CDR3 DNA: TGCAGTGCTAGACAGGGTGTGACTGAAGCTTTCTTT; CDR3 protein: CSARQGVTEAFF
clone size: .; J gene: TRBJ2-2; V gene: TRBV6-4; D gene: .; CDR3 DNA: TGTGCCAGCAGTGACGGGACCTCAGGGGAGCTGTTTTTT; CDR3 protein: CASSDGTSGELFF
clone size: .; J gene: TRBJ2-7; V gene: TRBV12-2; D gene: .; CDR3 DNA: TGTGCTAGTACCCCGGGAGACTCCTACGAGCAGTACTTC; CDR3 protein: CASTPGDSYEQYF
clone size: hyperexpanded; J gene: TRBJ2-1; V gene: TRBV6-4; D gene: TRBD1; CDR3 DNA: TGTGCCAGCAGTGACGGGACAGGGGGCAATGAGCAGTTCTTC; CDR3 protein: CASSDGTGGNEQFF
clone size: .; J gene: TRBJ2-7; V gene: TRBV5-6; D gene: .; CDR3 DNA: TGTGCCAGCAGCTTGGGCGGCGAGCAGTACTTC; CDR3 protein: CASSLGGEQYF
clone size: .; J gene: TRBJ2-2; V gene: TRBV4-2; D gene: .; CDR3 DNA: TGTGCCAGCAGCCAAGAGGGGGCGAACACCGGGGAGCTGTTTTTT; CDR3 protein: CASSQEGANTGELFF
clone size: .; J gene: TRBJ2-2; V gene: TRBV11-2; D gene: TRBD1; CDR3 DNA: TGTGCCAGCAGCCCGGGACAGGCCGTGACCGGGGAGCTGTTTTTT; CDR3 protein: CASSPGQAVTGELFF
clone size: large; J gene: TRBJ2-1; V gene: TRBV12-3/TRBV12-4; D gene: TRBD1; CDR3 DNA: TGTGCCAGGACAGGGGGCAATGAGCAGTTCTTC; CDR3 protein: CARTGGNEQFF
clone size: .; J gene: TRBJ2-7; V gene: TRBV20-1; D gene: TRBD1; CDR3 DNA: TGCAGTGCCCTATCCGGGACAGGGAGCCACTACGAGCAGTACTTC; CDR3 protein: CSALSGTGSHYEQYF
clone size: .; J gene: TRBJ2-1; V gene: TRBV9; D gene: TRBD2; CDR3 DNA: TGTGCCAGCAGCGTAGGAGGACTAGGAAGGGCGAATGAGCAGTTCTTC; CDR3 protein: CASSVGGLGRANEQFF